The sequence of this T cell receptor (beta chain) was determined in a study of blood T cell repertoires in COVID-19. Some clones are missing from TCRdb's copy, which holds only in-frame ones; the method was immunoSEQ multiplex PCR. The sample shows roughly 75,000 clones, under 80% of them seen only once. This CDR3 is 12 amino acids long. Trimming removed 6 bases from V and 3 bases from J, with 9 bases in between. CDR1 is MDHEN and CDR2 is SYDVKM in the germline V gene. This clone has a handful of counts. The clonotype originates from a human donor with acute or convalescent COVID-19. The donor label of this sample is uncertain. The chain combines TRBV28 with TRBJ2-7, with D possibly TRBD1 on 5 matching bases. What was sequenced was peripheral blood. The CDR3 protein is CASSPQGYEQYF. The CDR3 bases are TGTGCCAGCAGCCCTCAGGGCTACGAGCAGTACTTC.